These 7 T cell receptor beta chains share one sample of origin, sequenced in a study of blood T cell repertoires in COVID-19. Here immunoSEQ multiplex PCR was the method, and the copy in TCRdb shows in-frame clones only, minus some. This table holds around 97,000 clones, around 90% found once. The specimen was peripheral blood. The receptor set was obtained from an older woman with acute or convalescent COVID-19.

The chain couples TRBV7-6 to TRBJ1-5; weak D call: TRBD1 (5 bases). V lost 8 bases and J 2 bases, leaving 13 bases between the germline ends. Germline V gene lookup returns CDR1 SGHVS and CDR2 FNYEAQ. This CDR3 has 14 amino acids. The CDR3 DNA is TGTGCCAGCTCGGGGGACGGAGGCAATCAGCCCCAGCATTTT. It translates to CASSGDGGNQPQHF.

CDR3 in DNA: TGTGCCAGCAGTTCAACCACTAGCACAGATACGCAGTATTTT. Its protein is CASSSTTSTDTQYF. V is TRBV6-2 or TRBV6-3 and J is TRBJ2-3; D ambiguous. The V gene's germline CDR1 is MNHEY and CDR2 SVGEGT. The CDR3 has 14 residues. Trimming took off 4 bases at V and 0 bases at J, with 8 bases between the two ends.

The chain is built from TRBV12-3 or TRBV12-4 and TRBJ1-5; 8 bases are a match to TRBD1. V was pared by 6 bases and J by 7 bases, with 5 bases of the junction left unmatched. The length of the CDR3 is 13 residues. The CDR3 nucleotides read TGTGCCAGCAGCCAGGGGGCCGGACAGCCCCAGCATTTT. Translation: CASSQGAGQPQHF.

CDR3 nucleotides: TGTGCCAGCAGCTCGGGACTGACACAAGAGACCCAGTACTTC. Translated: CASSSGLTQETQYF. The chain recombines TRBV3-1 (or the pseudogene TRBV3-2) with TRBJ2-5; weak D call: TRBD2 (6 bases). CDR3 length: 14 amino acids. The V gene lost 5 bases and the J gene lost 2 bases, with 12 bases spanning the gap. The germline CDR1 and CDR2 sequences are LGHDT and YNNKEL (reference sequence).

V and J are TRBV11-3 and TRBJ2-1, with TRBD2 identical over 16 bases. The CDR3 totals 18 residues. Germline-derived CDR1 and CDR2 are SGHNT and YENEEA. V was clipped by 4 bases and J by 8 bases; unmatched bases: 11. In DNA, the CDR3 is TGTGCCAGCAGCTCAGCGGGACTAGCGGGAGGGCCCAAGGATGAGCAGTTCTTC. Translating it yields CASSSAGLAGGPKDEQFF.

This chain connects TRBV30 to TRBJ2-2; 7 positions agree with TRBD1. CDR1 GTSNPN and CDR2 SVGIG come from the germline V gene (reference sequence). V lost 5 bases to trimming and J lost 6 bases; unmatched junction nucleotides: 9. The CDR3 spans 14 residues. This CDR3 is CAWAGTVIAGELFF. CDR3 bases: TGTGCCTGGGCCGGGACAGTGATAGCCGGGGAGCTGTTTTTT. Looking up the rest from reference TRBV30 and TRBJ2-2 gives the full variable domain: SQTIHQWPATLVQPVGSPLSLECTVEGTSNPNLYWYRQAAGRGLQLLFYSVGIGQISSEVPQNLSASRPQDRQFILSSKKLLLSDSGFYLCAWAGTVIAGELFFGEGSRLTVL.

The CDR3 sequence is CSVNTGANGYTF. Written as DNA, the CDR3 is TGCAGCGTTAACACAGGGGCAAATGGCTACACCTTC. The chain combines TRBV29-1 with TRBJ1-2; TRBD1 agrees at 7 bases. Unmatched junction bases numbered 6, after V lost 5 bases and J lost 6 bases. Germline V gene lookup returns CDR1 SQVTM and CDR2 ANQGSEA. The CDR3 runs 12 residues.